What follows are 22 T cell receptor beta chains derived from one specimen sequenced in a study of T cell changes during pregnancy in multiple sclerosis. TCRdb's copy holds only in-frame clones and misses some; the assay was immunoSEQ multiplex PCR. The sample yields some 63,000 clones, roughly 91% seen once. Sequenced here: peripheral blood, sampled before pregnancy. The receptors were sampled from a female donor with multiple sclerosis, enrolled in a pregnancy study.

This clone was detected once. The genes are TRBV30 and TRBJ2-7, with TRBD1 matching 9 bases. The CDR3 is 14 residues long. CDR1 and CDR2 (germline): GTSNPN, SVGIG (reference sequence). Trimming took 3 bases from V and 5 from J; bases not matched to a gene: 8. CDR3 DNA: TGTGCCTGGAGGACCCGACAGGGGGACCACGAGCAGTACTTC. Residues: CAWRTRQGDHEQYF.

CDR3 in amino acids: CASSLSGGRYNEQFF. CDR3 bases: TGTGCCAGCAGCTTGTCCGGGGGGCGCTACAATGAGCAGTTCTTC. The V call is TRBV7-3, the J call TRBJ2-1; the D gene is possibly TRBD2 (7 bases). The CDR3 loop spans 15 amino acids. The V end lost 3 bases, the J end lost 3 bases, and 12 bases lay between the germline ends. Per germline, CDR1 SGHTA and CDR2 FQGTGA.

This chain connects TRBV5-8 to TRBJ1-5, with D unresolved. V lost 2 bases to trimming and J lost 0 bases, with 6 bases between them. CDR1 is SGHTS, CDR2 YDEGEE, per germline. The length of the CDR3 is 14 residues. CDR3 DNA: TGTGCCAGCAGCTTTAGCCGTAGCAATCAGCCCCAGCATTTT. Its protein is CASSFSRSNQPQHF.

The rearrangement joins TRBV11-1 to TRBJ1-1, with D perhaps TRBD1 (6 bases). The CDR3 has 13 residues. Germline CDR1 SGHAT, CDR2 FQDESV (reference sequence). Trimming left V 7 bases short and J 1 base short, with 10 bases between. The CDR3, as DNA: TGTGCCAGCACCCGGACAGCGAACACTGAAGCTTTCTTT. Protein: CASTRTANTEAFF.

The chain employs TRBV5-4 and TRBJ2-7; D is ambiguous. The germline V gene encodes CDR1 SGHNT and CDR2 YYREEE (reference sequence). The CDR3 is made up of 13 amino acids. The ends were cut back, 2 bases at V and 2 bases at J, with 8 bases in the middle. The CDR3 protein is CASSFQTAYEQYF. The CDR3 nucleotides read TGTGCCAGCAGCTTCCAAACGGCCTACGAGCAGTACTTC.

This clone was observed once. The V call is TRBV6-1, the J call TRBJ1-1; 7 nucleotides agree with TRBD1. Germline trimming cut 4 bases from V and 8 bases from J; bases unmatched to any gene: 10. Germline loops: CDR1 MNHNS, CDR2 SASEGT. This CDR3 has 14 amino acids. CDR3 sequence reads: CASSVTGDLGEAFF. The DNA for the CDR3 is TGTGCCAGCAGTGTTACAGGGGATCTGGGCGAAGCTTTCTTT.

The CDR3 spells CASSLGDYSGNTIYF. CDR3 DNA sequence: TGTGCCAGCAGCTTAGGGGACTACTCTGGAAACACCATATATTTT. V and J are TRBV7-9 and TRBJ1-3, with D perhaps TRBD1 (5 bases). The germline V gene encodes CDR1 SEHNR and CDR2 FQNEAQ (reference sequence). Between the trimmed V and J ends, which lost 1 base and 0 bases, there was a span of 7 bases. The CDR3 length is 15 residues.

The chain uses TRBV15 and TRBJ2-5; TRBD2 aligns across 10 bases. CDR1 is LNHNV, CDR2 YYDKDF, per germline (reference sequence). The CDR3 sequence is 16 residues long. Losses at the gene ends were 4 bases for V and 0 bases for J; bases not matched to a gene: 5. The CDR3 reads CATSTTTSGHQETQYF. Here the CDR3 DNA reads TGTGCCACCAGCACGACGACTAGCGGGCACCAAGAGACCCAGTACTTC.

This rearrangement joins TRBV7-2 to TRBJ1-2; 7 bases agree with TRBD1. Germline V gene data show CDR1 as SGHTA and CDR2 as FQGNSA. The CDR3 loop spans 14 amino acids. With V trimmed by 2 bases and J by 4 bases, 4 bases remained unmatched. CDR3 in DNA: TGTGCCAGCAGCTTAAGGGGGCAGAGCTATGGCTACACCTTC. It yields the protein CASSLRGQSYGYTF.

The chain links TRBV4-1 to TRBJ1-5; perhaps TRBD1 as D (5 bases). The CDR3 loop spans 15 amino acids. In germline, CDR1 is MGHRA, CDR2 YSYEKL. The V gene lost 1 base and the J gene lost 2 bases, with 9 bases spanning the gap. The CDR3 here is CASSQVGVGNQPQHF. CDR3 DNA sequence: TGCGCCAGCAGCCAAGTAGGGGTTGGCAATCAGCCCCAGCATTTT.

V gene TRBV6-6 combines with J gene TRBJ1-1; D is uncertain. Germline loops: CDR1 MNHNY, CDR2 SVGAGI (reference sequence). The CDR3 extends over 14 amino acids. The V and J ends lost 6 bases and 0 bases respectively, with 11 bases between them. CDR3 DNA sequence: TGTGCCAGCAGACCAGGTGGCATGAACACTGAAGCTTTCTTT. The encoded protein is CASRPGGMNTEAFF.

The chain carries TRBV6-1 and TRBJ1-2, with 7 positions matching TRBD1. This CDR3 has 14 residues. The ends lost 11 bases at V and 0 bases at J; junction bases unmatched: 9. Germline CDR1 and CDR2: MNHNS and SASEGT. CDR3 sequence reads: CASRQGPANYGYTF. The CDR3 DNA reads TGTGCCTCTAGACAGGGCCCGGCTAACTATGGCTACACCTTC.

This clone was found once. This rearrangement joins TRBV4-1 to TRBJ2-1; TRBD2 matches at 12 bases. V gave up 0 bases and J gave up 4 bases; unmatched junction bases: 7. Germline values: CDR1 MGHRA, CDR2 YSYEKL. The CDR3 has 18 residues. CDR3 sequence reads: CASSQEELAGGLYNEQFF. CDR3 nucleotide sequence: TGCGCCAGCAGCCAAGAGGAGCTAGCGGGGGGGCTTTACAATGAGCAGTTCTTC.

The V and J genes are TRBV19 and TRBJ2-1, with 12 bases identical to TRBD2. Unmatched junction bases numbered 8, after V lost 7 bases and J lost 4 bases. The germline V gene has CDR1 LNHDA and CDR2 SQIVND (reference sequence). The CDR3 has 16 amino acids. The CDR3 here is CASKGRTSGVYNEQFF. In DNA form, the CDR3 reads TGTGCCAGTAAGGGGAGGACTAGCGGGGTGTACAATGAGCAGTTCTTC.

V usage is TRBV18 and J usage is TRBJ2-6, with D tentatively TRBD2 (5 bases). The CDR3 length is 15 residues. V shed 3 bases and J shed 4 bases, with 10 bases lying between them. Per germline, CDR1 KGHSH and CDR2 LQKENI. This CDR3 is CASSPMGAGANVLTF. The CDR3 DNA reads TGTGCCAGCTCACCCATGGGAGCCGGGGCCAACGTCCTGACTTTC.

In DNA form, the CDR3 reads TGTGCCAGCAGTGAGTGGAAGGAGGGGTATGAGCAGTTCTTC. Protein: CASSEWKEGYEQFF. This chain uses TRBV2 with TRBJ2-1; the D gene is possibly TRBD2 (6 bases). Germline V lookup: CDR1 SNHLY, CDR2 FYNNEI. Trimming left V 3 bases short and J 8 bases short, with 14 bases between. The CDR3 sequence is 14 residues long.

Notes on this clone: Additional DNA sequences in this sample encode the identical CDR3. The chain combines TRBV6-5 with TRBJ2-2, with no clear D. This CDR3 has 11 residues. Germline loops: CDR1 MNHEY, CDR2 SVGAGI. V lost 3 bases and J 7 bases, leaving 3 bases between the germline ends. The CDR3 sequence is CASSYLGELFF. CDR3 sequence (DNA): TGTGCCAGCAGTTATCTCGGGGAGCTGTTTTTT.

V usage is TRBV7-6 and J usage is TRBJ2-1; a weak D match, TRBD2 (6 bases). CDR1 and CDR2 (germline): SGHVS, FNYEAQ. This CDR3 spans 15 amino acids. Trimming removed 2 bases at V and 5 bases at J, with 13 bases between. The CDR3, as DNA: TGTGCCAGCAGCTTACTCGCTGTAGCGGACAATGAGCAGTTCTTC. Amino acids: CASSLLAVADNEQFF.

The genes are TRBV12-5 and TRBJ2-5; D not resolved. Trimming removed 2 bases at V and 5 bases at J, with 6 bases between. CDR1 and CDR2 (germline): LGHNT, FRNRAP. The CDR3 sequence is 12 residues long. This CDR3 is CASGLFSETQYF. As DNA, the CDR3 is TGTGCTAGTGGTTTGTTTTCGGAGACCCAGTACTTC.

This chain links TRBV2 with TRBJ2-5; TRBD2 matches 13 bases. Germline values: CDR1 SNHLY, CDR2 FYNNEI. The CDR3 runs to 17 residues. Trimming removed 2 bases from V and 5 bases from J; junction bases left unmatched: 8. The CDR3 sequence: CASSEPATSGGRETQYF. The CDR3 bases are TGTGCCAGCAGTGAACCCGCGACTAGCGGGGGGAGGGAGACCCAGTACTTC.

The V call is TRBV6-5, the J call TRBJ1-4; 11 nucleotides line up with TRBD1. CDR1 and CDR2 (germline): MNHEY, SVGAGI. Trimming at V came to 4 bases and at J to 6 bases, leaving 7 bases not matched to a gene. The CDR3 covers 16 residues. CDR3 DNA sequence: TGTGCCAGCAGTTGGGACAGGGGGTCGGGGCATGAAAAACTGTTTTTT. This codes for CASSWDRGSGHEKLFF.

The chain is built from TRBV6-5 and TRBJ2-4; 9 nucleotides agree with TRBD1. With V trimmed by 4 bases and J by 2 bases, 3 bases remained unmatched. This CDR3 region has 15 residues. Looked up from germline, CDR1 is MNHEY and CDR2 is SVGAGI. The CDR3 DNA sequence: TGTGCCAGCAGTTTCGGGACAGGGTCCAAAAACATTCAGTACTTC. Its protein is CASSFGTGSKNIQYF.